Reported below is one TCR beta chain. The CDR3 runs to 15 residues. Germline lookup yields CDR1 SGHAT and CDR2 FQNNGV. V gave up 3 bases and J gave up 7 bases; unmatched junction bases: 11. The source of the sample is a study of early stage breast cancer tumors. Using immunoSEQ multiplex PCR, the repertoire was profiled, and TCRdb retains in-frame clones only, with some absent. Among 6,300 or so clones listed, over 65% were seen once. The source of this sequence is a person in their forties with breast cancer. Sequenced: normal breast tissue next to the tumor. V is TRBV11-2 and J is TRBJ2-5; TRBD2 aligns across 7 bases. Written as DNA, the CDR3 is TGTGCCAGCAGCTTTGGGGCTACGGGGAGGGGGACCCAGTACTTC. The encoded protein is CASSFGATGRGTQYF.